The 7 T cell receptor beta chains below were found in one sample sequenced in a study of T-cell reconstitution after alpha-beta-depleted transplantation in children. It was with unique molecular identifiers that the TCRbeta library was prepared. MiXCR, applied by TCRdb to the PCR reads, yields one record per CDR3 protein. This sample has fewer than 750,000 distinct CDR3 sequences, with 23% found just once. Sequenced material: PBMCs, mostly from graft donor cells, taken 360 days after TCRalphabeta/CD19-depleted stem cell transplant. Receptors were obtained from a boy younger than two who had a stem cell transplant for acute myeloid leukemia, so the T cells may come from the graft donor.

The rearrangement uses TRBV28 and TRBJ2-5; D gene ambiguous. CDR3 length: 14 amino acids. CDR1 and CDR2 from the germline V gene are MDHEN and SYDVKM. V dropped 6 bases and J dropped 4 bases, with 15 bases sitting between them. The CDR3 is CASSPVTWLETQYF. The CDR3 DNA reads as TGTGCCAGCAGCCCTGTAACCTGGTTAGAGACCCAGTACTTC.

A note on this clonotype: With a much larger clone just one base away, this may be a read error. DNA of the CDR3: TGTGCCAGCAGCGGACGACTAGCGTTCCAGGAGACCCAGTACTTC. This translates into CASSGRLAFQETQYF. The V call is TRBV11-2, the J call TRBJ2-5; 8 bases map to TRBD2. This CDR3 spans 15 amino acids. The V segment lost 5 bases and the J segment 5 bases; nucleotides outside the gene matches: 10. CDR1 SGHAT and CDR2 FQNNGV come from the germline V gene.

In this sample, this clonotype turned up a few times. This chain links TRBV20-1 with TRBJ1-2, with D unresolved. Deletions cut 0 bases from V and 4 bases from J, with 9 bases between. Germline CDR1 is DFQATT and CDR2 is SNEGSKA (reference sequence). The CDR3 is made up of 13 amino acids. The CDR3 region is CSARDMDSYGYTF. For the CDR3, the DNA is TGCAGTGCTAGAGATATGGATTCCTATGGCTACACCTTC.

This clonotype has only a few counts. CDR3 sequence: CAITRDLNTEAFF. DNA of the CDR3: TGTGCCATCACCCGGGACTTGAACACTGAAGCTTTCTTT. V usage is TRBV12-3 or TRBV12-4 and J usage is TRBJ1-1, with a weak D call TRBD1 (5 bases). This CDR3 is 13 amino acids long. V lost 10 bases, J lost 0 bases, and 12 bases lay in between.

The chain joins TRBV18 to TRBJ2-3, with D unclear. Looked up from germline, CDR1 is KGHSH and CDR2 is LQKENI. The germline V and J ends were trimmed by 7 bases and 4 bases, with 9 bases remaining between them. This CDR3 spans 12 amino acids. The chain's CDR3 is CASFTVADTQYF. CDR3 coding DNA: TGTGCCAGCTTCACCGTTGCAGATACGCAGTATTTT.

Many counts were recorded for this clonotype. The CDR3 DNA sequence: TGCGCCAGCAGTGTGAGGGGTTTGCGGACTGAAGCTTTCTTT. Protein sequence: CASSVRGLRTEAFF. The V call is TRBV10-2, the J call TRBJ1-1; TRBD1 is a possible D gene (5 bases). CDR1 and CDR2 (germline): WSHSY, SAAADI. Trimming cost V 4 bases and J 5 bases, with 14 bases left between them. CDR3 length: 14 amino acids.

This clonotype showed up many times. The chain carries TRBV11-2 and TRBJ2-1; 12 positions match TRBD2. CDR1 is SGHAT, CDR2 FQNNGV, per germline. V dropped 3 bases and J dropped 0; count of bases not matched to a gene: 0. The CDR3 runs to 16 residues. The CDR3 spells CASSLTSGGSYNEQFF. The CDR3 region has the DNA TGTGCCAGCAGCTTGACTAGCGGGGGCTCCTACAATGAGCAGTTCTTC. Supplemented by reference TRBV11-2 and TRBJ2-1, the full variable domain reads EAGVAQSPRYKIIEKRQSVAFWCNPISGHATLYWYQQILGQGPKLLIQFQNNGVVDDSQLPKDRFSAERLKGVDSTLKIQPAKLEDSAVYLCASSLTSGGSYNEQFFGPGTRLTVL.